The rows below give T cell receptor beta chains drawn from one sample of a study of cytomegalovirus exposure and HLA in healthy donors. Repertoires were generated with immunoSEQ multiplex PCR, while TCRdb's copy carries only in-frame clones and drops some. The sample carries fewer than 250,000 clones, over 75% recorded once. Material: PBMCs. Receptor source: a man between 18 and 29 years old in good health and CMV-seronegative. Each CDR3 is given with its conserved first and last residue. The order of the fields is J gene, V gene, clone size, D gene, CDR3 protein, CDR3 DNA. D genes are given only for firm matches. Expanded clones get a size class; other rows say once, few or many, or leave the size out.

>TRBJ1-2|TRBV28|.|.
CASSFGTSGNYGYTF
TGTGCCAGCAGTTTCGGTACCTCGGGAAACTATGGCTACACCTTC
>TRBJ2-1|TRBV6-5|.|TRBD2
CASSYGTSGGNEQFF
TGTGCCAGCAGTTACGGGACTAGCGGGGGAAATGAGCAGTTCTTC
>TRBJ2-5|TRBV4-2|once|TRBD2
CASTPSSSGSIRGTQYF
TGTGCCAGCACCCCAAGCTCTAGCGGGAGTATCCGTGGGACCCAGTACTTC
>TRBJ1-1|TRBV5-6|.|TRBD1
CASSPWGQGTGTEAFF
TGTGCCAGCAGCCCCTGGGGACAGGGTACGGGGACTGAAGCTTTCTTT
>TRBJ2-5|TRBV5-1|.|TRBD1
CASSLPGTGQETQYF
TGCGCCAGCAGCTTGCCCGGGACAGGTCAAGAGACCCAGTACTTC
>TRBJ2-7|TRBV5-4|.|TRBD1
CASSLAPSMPGQHYEQYF
TGTGCCAGCAGCTTGGCCCCCTCAATGCCGGGACAGCACTACGAGCAGTACTTC
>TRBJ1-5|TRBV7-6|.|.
CASSLRGREPQHF
TGTGCCAGCAGCTTAAGAGGGCGTGAACCCCAGCATTTT
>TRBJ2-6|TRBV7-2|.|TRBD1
CASSLVGQGSGANVLTF
TGTGCCAGCAGCTTAGTGGGACAGGGGTCCGGGGCCAACGTCCTGACTTTC
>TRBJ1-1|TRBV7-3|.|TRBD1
CASSVNHRGNTEAFF
TGTGCCAGCAGCGTAAACCACAGGGGAAACACTGAAGCTTTCTTT
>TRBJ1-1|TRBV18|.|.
CASSVVGGTEAFF
TGTGCCAGCTCCGTCGTGGGGGGCACTGAAGCTTTCTTT
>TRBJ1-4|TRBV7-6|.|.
CASSRTARNEKLFF
TGTGCCAGCAGCCGGACAGCCCGAAATGAAAAACTGTTTTTT